Below, 5 T cell receptor beta chains from the same sample are listed, as sequenced in a study of human T cells and chemical hapten exposure. TCRdb analysed the RACE reads with MiXCR anew, one entry per CDR3 protein. The sample holds tens of thousands of distinct CDR3 sequences, about 9.6% seen once. Time point denoted: patch test 1, 2 weeks after DPC sensitization. The sample's treatment: therapeutic diphenylcyclopropenone sensitization with weekly scalp DPC. Sample: whole blood, taken in connection with sensitization to the hapten diphenylcyclopropenone (DPC). The source of these receptors is a woman aged 40-49 years with alopecia areata. Some clones in this sample may be carry-over from other donors' samples.

This clonotype was seen more than once but under ten times. The V and J genes are TRBV12-3 or TRBV12-4 and TRBJ2-6, with TRBD2 matching 8 bases. The ends lost 4 bases at V and 1 base at J; junction bases unmatched: 6. The CDR3 has 17 amino acids. CDR3 DNA sequence: TGTGCCAGCAGTTGGGCGGGAGGTGGATCTGGGGCCAACGTCCTGACTTTC. Amino acids: CASSWAGGGSGANVLTF.

The genes are TRBV29-1 and TRBJ2-3; no clear D gene. This CDR3 spans 13 amino acids. Trimming shortened V by 4 bases and J by 1 base, and 9 bases separated the two germline ends. Germline V CDR1 and CDR2: SQVTM, ANQGSEA. Here the CDR3 DNA reads TGCAGCGTTGGGACCACTGGCACAGATACGCAGTATTTT. This gives the protein CSVGTTGTDTQYF.

This clonotype was observed at least ten times. V and J are TRBV7-2 and TRBJ2-2; 7 positions match TRBD1. V was clipped by 10 bases and J by 4 bases; unmatched bases: 3. Germline CDR1 is SGHTA and CDR2 is FQGNSA. This CDR3 is built from 12 residues. This CDR3 is CATGQSTGELFF. CDR3 DNA sequence: TGTGCCACGGGACAGAGCACCGGGGAGCTGTTTTTT. The variable domain in full, with the rest retrieved from reference TRBV7-2 and TRBJ2-2, is GAGVSQSPSNKVTEKGKDVELRCDPISGHTALYWYRQSLGQGLEFLIYFQGNSAPDKSGLPSDRFSAERTGGSVSTLTIQRTQQEDSAVYLCATGQSTGELFFGEGSRLTVL.

This clonotype was detected many times. The chain combines TRBV29-1 with TRBJ1-1, with TRBD1 as a possible D gene (5 bases). The V gene's germline CDR1 is SQVTM and CDR2 ANQGSEA. This CDR3 is built from 13 residues. V was trimmed by 5 bases and J by 6 bases, leaving 16 bases between them. The CDR3 sequence: CSVMIIGAPEAFF. The CDR3 DNA follows: TGCAGCGTTATGATTATCGGGGCTCCTGAAGCTTTCTTT.

The genes are TRBV5-1 and TRBJ1-4; no clear D gene. The germline gives CDR1 SGHRS, CDR2 YFSETQ. The CDR3 loop spans 13 amino acids. Trimming removed 6 bases from V and 3 bases from J, with 9 bases in between. DNA of the CDR3: TGCGCCAGCAAGGCGTCACCTAATGAAAAACTGTTTTTT. This gives the protein CASKASPNEKLFF.